The clone carrying this T cell receptor beta chain was observed many times. RNA transcripts were the template for amplifying TCR beta CDR3 regions. An initial round of RT-PCR targeting the TCR CDR3 relied on the HTBI primer set. MiXCR was run by TCRdb on the multiplex PCR reads, yielding one entry per CDR3 protein. Found here are approximately 480,000 distinct CDR3 sequences, 20% to 25% of them singletons; the top ten hold around 27%. The sample comes from a study of T cells in Graves' hyperthyroidism and ophthalmopathy. V shed 3 bases and J shed 1 base, with 12 bases lying between them. The CDR3 length is 15 residues.

The chain employs TRBV12-3 or TRBV12-4 and TRBJ1-2; a possible D gene is TRBD1 (5 bases). Sequenced input: blood. This TCR was sampled from a man aged 18 to 29 with Graves' hyperthyroidism. The DNA for the CDR3 is TGTGCCAGCAGTTTTGGGAGACAGCATAACTATGGCTACACCTTC. Translating gives CASSFGRQHNYGYTF.